This T cell receptor beta chain appears in the sequencing data of a study of shared clonotypes between healthy human individuals. Germline CDR1 SQVTM, CDR2 ANQGSEA. V was trimmed by 2 bases and J by 7 bases, leaving 11 bases between them. This CDR3 has 13 residues. Samples underwent the assay at deep level. The protocol was immunoSEQ multiplex PCR, while the TCRdb copy is restricted to in-frame clones and leaves out a portion. The data hold some 2.1 million clones, with roughly 94% observed a single time. The sequencing input was naive CD4+ T cells sorted from blood. Subset indicated: CD45RA+ positively selected. The V gene is TRBV29-1, the J gene TRBJ1-4, with D unresolved. The clonotype originates from a man aged 18 to 35 in good health. The CDR3, as DNA: TGCAGCGTTGAAAAGGGAGGTACTGAAAAACTGTTTTTT. Translating it yields CSVEKGGTEKLFF.